The subject of this entry is one T cell receptor (beta chain). These data come from a study of OX40 agonist ivuxolimab in advanced cancers. Sequencing used immunoSEQ multiplex PCR; TCRdb keeps in-frame clones, though not all of them. There are 60,000 to 65,000 clones in the sample; approximately 90% occur only once, and roughly a tenth lies in the top ten. The CDR3 runs to 14 residues. In germline, CDR1 is SGHDT, CDR2 YYEEEE. V was trimmed by 10 bases and J by 3 bases, leaving 19 bases between them. This sequence originates from an adult with an advanced solid tumor such as melanoma, head and neck, liver or kidney cancer. The chain uses TRBV5-6 and TRBJ1-1; possibly TRBD1 for D (5 bases). Source: CD4+ or CD8+ T cells sorted from blood, taken in a trial of the OX40 agonist ivuxolimab. The CDR3 DNA is TGTGCCTCCGGGAGAAGGGGCGCGTACACTGAAGCTTTCTTT. Translated, it gives CASGRRGAYTEAFF.